These T cell receptor beta chains were read from a single sample in a study of CD8+CD57+ T cells in acquired aplastic anemia. TCRdb used MiXCR to reprocess the reads, holding one entry per CDR3 protein. This sample has about 190,000 distinct CDR3 sequences, with about half found just once. The sequencing input was sorted CD4+, CD8+, or CD8+CD57+ T cells (not recorded which) from PBMCs. The origin of the receptors is a human donor in good health, serving as a control. The CDR3 runs from the conserved cysteine through the conserved F or W. Each record gives: J gene, clone size, V gene, D gene, CDR3 DNA, CDR3 protein. The D gene is left open where the match is weak. Only part of the rows carry a size: once, few, many, or a class if the clone is expanded.

>TRBJ1-1|NA|TRBV20-1|NA
TGCAGTGCTAGAGGATGGCGGGGGTACACTGAAGCTTTCTTT
CSARGWRGYTEAFF
>TRBJ2-5|NA|TRBV2|TRBD2
TGTGCCAGCAACCCATCAACCTGGACTAGCGGAGAAGAGACCCAGTACTTC
CASNPSTWTSGEETQYF
>TRBJ2-7|many|TRBV7-8|NA
TGTGCCAGCAGCTTAGGGCTATCTAAAGCCTACGAGCAGTACTTC
CASSLGLSKAYEQYF
>TRBJ1-6|NA|TRBV6-5|NA
TGTGCCAGCGAAGGTCAGGGGTCACCCCTCCACTTT
CASEGQGSPLHF
>TRBJ2-5|many|TRBV4-2|NA
TGTGCCAGCAGCCAAGGTTCGGGGCAAGAGACCCAGTACTTC
CASSQGSGQETQYF
>TRBJ1-6|NA|TRBV5-1|NA
TGCGCCAGCAGCTTGGGGGGAGGCGCCTCACCCCTCCACTTT
CASSLGGGASPLHF
>TRBJ1-5|many|TRBV7-8|NA
TGTGCCAGCAGCCCCCGGACAGCCCCTAATCAGCCCCAGCATTTT
CASSPRTAPNQPQHF
>TRBJ2-2|NA|TRBV20-1|NA
TGCAGTGCTAGAGAGGCGGGAAGGACCGGGGAGCTGTTTTTT
CSAREAGRTGELFF
>TRBJ2-7|NA|TRBV27|NA
TGTGCCAGCAGTTTCTCGGCAGGGAGCTACGAGCAGTACTTC
CASSFSAGSYEQYF
>TRBJ2-5|NA|TRBV10-3|NA
TGTGCCGTCGGAGCGGCGACAGGAGGCCAAGAGACCCAGTACTTC
CAVGAATGGQETQYF
>TRBJ1-1|NA|TRBV29-1|NA
TGCAGCGTTGGAGGGGTTTTGAACACTGAAGCCTTCTTT
CSVGGVLNTEAFF
>TRBJ2-3|many|TRBV9|NA
TGTGCCAGCAGCCCACGGGGACACGCCCGCACAGATACGCAGTATTTT
CASSPRGHARTDTQYF
>TRBJ2-5|NA|TRBV12-3/TRBV12-4|NA
TGTGCCAGCGCAAAAGACCCCCAGGGCCAAGAGACCCAGTACTTC
CASAKDPQGQETQYF
>TRBJ1-1|few|TRBV29-1|NA
TGCAGCGTCCAAATGCGGGGCCGAACAATTGGAGCTTTCTTT
CSVQMRGRTIGAFF
>TRBJ1-4|many|TRBV5-1|TRBD1
TGCGCCAGCAGGAGGCAGGGGGAGGTTAATGAAAAACTGTTTTTT
CASRRQGEVNEKLFF
>TRBJ1-2|many|TRBV24-1|NA
TGTGCCACCAGAGGTCAAAGCGGATCTGGCTACACCTTC
CATRGQSGSGYTF
>TRBJ1-2|few|TRBV3-1|NA
TGTGCCAGCAGCCAGAGGGACGCCCGGAGAGGAGGCTACACCTTC
CASSQRDARRGGYTF
>TRBJ1-5|once|TRBV2|NA
TGTGCCAGCAGGTATAACAGATATAGCAATCAGCCCCAGCATTTT
CASRYNRYSNQPQHF
>TRBJ1-4|NA|TRBV6-1|NA
TGTGCCAGCAGTGAAGGGGGCACTAATGAAAAACTGTTTTTT
CASSEGGTNEKLFF
>TRBJ2-7|NA|TRBV6-5|NA
TGTGCCAGCAGTACGCCGAATTCCTACGAGCAGTACTTC
CASSTPNSYEQYF
>TRBJ1-1|NA|TRBV10-3|TRBD1
TGTGCCATCAGTATGGGACAGGGGGACACTGAAGCTTTCTTT
CAISMGQGDTEAFF
>TRBJ2-3|NA|TRBV20-1|TRBD2
TGCAGTGCTAGATCCCCGGGACTAGCGGGGAGAGGGGGCACAGATACGCAGTATTTT
CSARSPGLAGRGGTDTQYF
>TRBJ2-2|few|TRBV7-2|TRBD2
TGTGCCAGCAGGGGCGGGGGGACGAACATCGGGGAGCTGTCTTTT
CASRGGGTNIGELSF
>TRBJ1-1|NA|TRBV7-9|TRBD1
TGTGCCAGCAGCGCTCGGGGGGACAGGGAGGAAGCTTTCTTT
CASSARGDREEAFF
>TRBJ2-3|many|TRBV9|TRBD1
TGTGCCAGCAGCGTAGGCCCGGGACAGTTCACAGATACGCAGTATTTT
CASSVGPGQFTDTQYF
>TRBJ1-6|NA|TRBV19|TRBD1
TGTGCCAGTAGTATAGGACGGGACAGCGTCGTCTCACCCCTCCACTTT
CASSIGRDSVVSPLHF
>TRBJ1-2|NA|TRBV20-1|TRBD1
TGCAGTGCTCGCCGCCCCGGGACAGGGGGTCGGTATGGCTACACCTTC
CSARRPGTGGRYGYTF
>TRBJ2-2|once|TRBV20-1|TRBD2
TGCAGTGCACCTAGCGGGACGAACACCGGGGAGCTGTTTTTT
CSAPSGTNTGELFF
>TRBJ2-2|few|TRBV6-5|TRBD1
TGTGCCAGCAGTTACTCGTGGGTCGGGACAGGGGCTTTTGCCGGGGAGCTGTTTTTT
CASSYSWVGTGAFAGELFF
>TRBJ2-2|NA|TRBV20-1|NA
TGCAGTGCTAGAGATGGGACAACAAACACCGGGGAGCTGTTTTTT
CSARDGTTNTGELFF
>TRBJ1-1|few|TRBV7-9|TRBD1
TGTGCCAGCAGCGCCCACCCGGGACAGGGGATAGAAGCTTTCTTT
CASSAHPGQGIEAFF
>TRBJ2-1|many|TRBV20-1|NA
TGCAGTGCGGTACTAGTGGGGTTTTACAATGAGCAGTTCTTC
CSAVLVGFYNEQFF
>TRBJ2-7|few|TRBV7-8|TRBD1
TGTGCCAGCAGCTTAGGGGACAGACCCTACTACGAGCAGTACTTC
CASSLGDRPYYEQYF
>TRBJ2-7|once|TRBV4-1|NA
TGCGCCAGCAGCCGACAATATGGGGGACGAAGGTCCTACGAGCAGTACTTC
CASSRQYGGRRSYEQYF
>TRBJ1-1|NA|TRBV16|NA
TGTGCCAGCAGCCAACGGAGGAACACTGAAGCTTTCTTT
CASSQRRNTEAFF
>TRBJ2-5|once|TRBV10-3|TRBD1
TGTGCCATCAGTGACCCGGGACAGGGCAATCAGCCCCAGTACTTC
CAISDPGQGNQPQYF
>TRBJ2-7|NA|TRBV2|NA
TGTGCCAGCAGAGCCGAAGCGGCCCCTCCGTACGAGCAGTACTTC
CASRAEAAPPYEQYF
>TRBJ2-2|NA|TRBV7-2|TRBD1
TGTGCCAGCAGCTTGCGACAGGGGGCCTACACCGGGGAGCTGTTTTTT
CASSLRQGAYTGELFF
>TRBJ1-1|few|TRBV12-5|TRBD1
TGTGCTAGTGGTTTATACACCGGGACAGCCCGGAGGACTGAAGCTTTCTTT
CASGLYTGTARRTEAFF
>TRBJ2-3|NA|TRBV7-7|TRBD1
TGTGCTAGCAGCCCACGTTTGGGACGACAGGGGGGATCAGATACGCAGTATTTT
CASSPRLGRQGGSDTQYF
>TRBJ1-6|NA|TRBV5-1|TRBD1
TGCGCCAGCAGCTTGGGAGGACAGGGAATCAATTCACCCCTCCACTTT
CASSLGGQGINSPLHF
>TRBJ1-1|NA|TRBV20-1|NA
TGCAGTGCACCCGCCTTGGGGGTGAACACTGAAGCTTTCTTT
CSAPALGVNTEAFF
>TRBJ2-1|once|TRBV7-2|NA
TGTGCCAGCAGTTCACAGGGCTCCTACAATGAGCAGTTCTTC
CASSSQGSYNEQFF